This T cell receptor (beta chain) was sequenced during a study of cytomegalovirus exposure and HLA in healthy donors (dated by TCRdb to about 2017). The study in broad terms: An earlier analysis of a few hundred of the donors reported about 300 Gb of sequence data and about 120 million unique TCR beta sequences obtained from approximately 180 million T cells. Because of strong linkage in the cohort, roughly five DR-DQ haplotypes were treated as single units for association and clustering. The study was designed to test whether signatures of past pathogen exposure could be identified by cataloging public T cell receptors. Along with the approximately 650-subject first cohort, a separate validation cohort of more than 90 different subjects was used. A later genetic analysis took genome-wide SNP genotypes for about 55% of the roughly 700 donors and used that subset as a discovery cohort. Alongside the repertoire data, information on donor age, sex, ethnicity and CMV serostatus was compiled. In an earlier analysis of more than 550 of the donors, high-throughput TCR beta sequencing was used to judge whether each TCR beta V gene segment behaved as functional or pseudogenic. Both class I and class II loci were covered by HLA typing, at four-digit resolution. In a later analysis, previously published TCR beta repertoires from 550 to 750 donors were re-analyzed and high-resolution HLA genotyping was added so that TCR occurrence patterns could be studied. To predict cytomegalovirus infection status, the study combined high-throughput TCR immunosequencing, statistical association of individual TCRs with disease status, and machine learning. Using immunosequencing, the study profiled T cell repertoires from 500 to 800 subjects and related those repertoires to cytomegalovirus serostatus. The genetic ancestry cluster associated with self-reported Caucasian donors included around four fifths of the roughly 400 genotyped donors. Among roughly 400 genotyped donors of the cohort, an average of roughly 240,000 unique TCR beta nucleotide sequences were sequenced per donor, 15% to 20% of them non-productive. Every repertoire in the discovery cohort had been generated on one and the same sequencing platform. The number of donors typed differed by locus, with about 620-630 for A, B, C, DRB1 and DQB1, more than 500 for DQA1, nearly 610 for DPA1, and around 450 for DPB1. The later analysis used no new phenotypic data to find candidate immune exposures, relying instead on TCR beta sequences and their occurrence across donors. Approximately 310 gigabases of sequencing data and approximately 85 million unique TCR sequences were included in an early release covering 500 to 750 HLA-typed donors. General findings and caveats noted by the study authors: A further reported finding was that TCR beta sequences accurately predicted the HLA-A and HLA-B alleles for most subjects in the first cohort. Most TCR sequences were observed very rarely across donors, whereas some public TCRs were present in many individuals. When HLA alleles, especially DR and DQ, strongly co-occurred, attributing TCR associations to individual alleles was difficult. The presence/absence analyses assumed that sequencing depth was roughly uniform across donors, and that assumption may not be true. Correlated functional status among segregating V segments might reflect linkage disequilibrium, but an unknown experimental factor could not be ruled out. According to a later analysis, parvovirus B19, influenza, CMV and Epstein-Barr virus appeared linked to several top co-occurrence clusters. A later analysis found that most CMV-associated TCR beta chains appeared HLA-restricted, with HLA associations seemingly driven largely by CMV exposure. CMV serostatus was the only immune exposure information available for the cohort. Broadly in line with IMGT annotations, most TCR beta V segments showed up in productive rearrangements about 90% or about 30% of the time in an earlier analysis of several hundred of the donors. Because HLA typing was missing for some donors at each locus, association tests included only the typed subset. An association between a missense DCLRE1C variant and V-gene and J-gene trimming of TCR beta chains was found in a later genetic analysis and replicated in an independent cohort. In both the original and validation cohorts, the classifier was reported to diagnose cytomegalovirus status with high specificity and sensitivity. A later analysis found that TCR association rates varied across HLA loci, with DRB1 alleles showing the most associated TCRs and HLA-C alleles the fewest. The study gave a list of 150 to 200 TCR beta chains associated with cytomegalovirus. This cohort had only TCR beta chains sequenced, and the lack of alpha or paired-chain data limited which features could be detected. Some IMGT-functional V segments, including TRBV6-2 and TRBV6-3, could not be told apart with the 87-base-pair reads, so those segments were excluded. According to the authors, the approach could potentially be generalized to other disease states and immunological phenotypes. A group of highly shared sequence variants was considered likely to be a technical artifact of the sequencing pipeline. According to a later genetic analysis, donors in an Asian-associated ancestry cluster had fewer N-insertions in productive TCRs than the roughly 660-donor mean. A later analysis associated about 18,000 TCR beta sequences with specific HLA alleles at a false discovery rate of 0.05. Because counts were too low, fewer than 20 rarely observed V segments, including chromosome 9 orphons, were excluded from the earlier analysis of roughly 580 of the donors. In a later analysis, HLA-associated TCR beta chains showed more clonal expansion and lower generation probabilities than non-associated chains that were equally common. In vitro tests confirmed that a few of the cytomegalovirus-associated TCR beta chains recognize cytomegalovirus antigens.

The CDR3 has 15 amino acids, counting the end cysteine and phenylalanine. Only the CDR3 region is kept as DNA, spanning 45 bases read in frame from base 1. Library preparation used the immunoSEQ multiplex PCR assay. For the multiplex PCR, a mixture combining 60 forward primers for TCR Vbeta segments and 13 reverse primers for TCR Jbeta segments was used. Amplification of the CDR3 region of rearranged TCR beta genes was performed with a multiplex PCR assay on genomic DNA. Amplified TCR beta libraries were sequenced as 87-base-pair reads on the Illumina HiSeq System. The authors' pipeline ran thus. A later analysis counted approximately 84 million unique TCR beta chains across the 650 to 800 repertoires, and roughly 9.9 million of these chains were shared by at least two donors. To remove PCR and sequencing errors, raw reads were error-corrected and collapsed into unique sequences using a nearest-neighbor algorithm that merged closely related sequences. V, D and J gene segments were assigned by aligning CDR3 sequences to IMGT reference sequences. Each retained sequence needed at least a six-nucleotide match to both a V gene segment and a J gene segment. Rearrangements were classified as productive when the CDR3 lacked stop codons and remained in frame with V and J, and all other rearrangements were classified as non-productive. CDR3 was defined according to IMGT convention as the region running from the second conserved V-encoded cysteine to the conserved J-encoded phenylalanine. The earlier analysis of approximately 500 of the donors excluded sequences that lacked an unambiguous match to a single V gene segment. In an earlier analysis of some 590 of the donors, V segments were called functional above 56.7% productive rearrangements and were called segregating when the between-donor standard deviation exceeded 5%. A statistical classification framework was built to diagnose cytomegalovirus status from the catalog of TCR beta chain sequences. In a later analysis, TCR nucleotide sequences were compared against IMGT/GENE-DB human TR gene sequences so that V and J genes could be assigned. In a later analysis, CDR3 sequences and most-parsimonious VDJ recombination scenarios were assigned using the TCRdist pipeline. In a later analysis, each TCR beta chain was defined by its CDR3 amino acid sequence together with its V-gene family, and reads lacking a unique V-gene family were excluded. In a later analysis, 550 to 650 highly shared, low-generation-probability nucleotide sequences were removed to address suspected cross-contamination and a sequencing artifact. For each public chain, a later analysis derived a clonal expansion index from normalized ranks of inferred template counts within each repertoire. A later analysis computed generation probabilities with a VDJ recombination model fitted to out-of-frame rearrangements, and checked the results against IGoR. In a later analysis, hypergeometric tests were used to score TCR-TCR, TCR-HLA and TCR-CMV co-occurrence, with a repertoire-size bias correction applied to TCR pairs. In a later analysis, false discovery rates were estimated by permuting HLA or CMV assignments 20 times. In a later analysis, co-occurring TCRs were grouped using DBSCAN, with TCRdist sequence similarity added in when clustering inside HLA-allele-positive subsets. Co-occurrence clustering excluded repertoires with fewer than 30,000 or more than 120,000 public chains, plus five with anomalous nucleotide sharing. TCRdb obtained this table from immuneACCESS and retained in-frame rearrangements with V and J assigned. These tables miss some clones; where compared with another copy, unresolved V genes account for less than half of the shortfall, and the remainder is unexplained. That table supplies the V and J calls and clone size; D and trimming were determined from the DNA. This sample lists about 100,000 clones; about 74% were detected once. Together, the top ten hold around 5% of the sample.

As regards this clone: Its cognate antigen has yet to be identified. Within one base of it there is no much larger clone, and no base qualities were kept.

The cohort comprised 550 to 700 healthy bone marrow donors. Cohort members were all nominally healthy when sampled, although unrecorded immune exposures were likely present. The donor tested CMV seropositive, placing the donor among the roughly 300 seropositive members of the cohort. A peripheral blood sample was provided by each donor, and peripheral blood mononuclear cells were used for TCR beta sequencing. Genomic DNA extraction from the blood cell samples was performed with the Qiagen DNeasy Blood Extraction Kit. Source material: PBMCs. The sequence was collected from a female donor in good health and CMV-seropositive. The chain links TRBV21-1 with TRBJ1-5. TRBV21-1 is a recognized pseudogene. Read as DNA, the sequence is TGTGCCAGCAGCAACCTACCCCCGGGGAAACAGCCCCAGCATTTT. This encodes CASSNLPPGKQPQHF.